Below, 15 T cell receptor beta chains from the same sample are listed, as sequenced in a study of control samples from healthy donors and cancer patients. Sequenced by immunoSEQ multiplex PCR; TCRdb stores in-frame clones only, minus some. The sample comprises fewer than 200,000 clones, 85% to 95% of which are singletons, and over 4% rests with the top ten. Material for sequencing was blood. All receptors derive from a woman aged 55-69 years in good health.

This chain uses TRBV7-9 with TRBJ2-7; 7 nucleotides agree with TRBD1. The V and J ends lost 11 bases and 0 bases, in that order; junction bases with no gene match: 4. The CDR3 extends over 12 amino acids. From germline, CDR1 is SEHNR and CDR2 FQNEAQ (reference sequence). Here the CDR3 reads CAGTGDSYEQYF. In DNA form, the CDR3 reads TGTGCCGGAACAGGGGACTCCTACGAGCAGTACTTC. Complete variable domain (other parts from reference TRBV7-9 and TRBJ2-7): DTGVSQNPRHKITKRGQNVTFRCDPISEHNRLYWYRQTLGQGPEFLTYFQNEAQLEKSRLLSDRFSAERPKGSFSTLEIQRTEQGDSAMYLCAGTGDSYEQYFGPGTRLTVT.

CDR3 DNA: TGTGCCAGCAGCTTGTCGGGGGGGCAATACGGAAACATTCAGTACTTC. Protein product: CASSLSGGQYGNIQYF. The chain is built from TRBV7-2 and TRBJ2-4; TRBD2 aligns across 8 bases. Germline values: CDR1 SGHTA, CDR2 FQGNSA. The CDR3 runs 16 residues. V was pared by 3 bases and J by 6 bases, with 10 bases of the junction left unmatched.

The V gene is TRBV3-1 (or the pseudogene TRBV3-2), the J gene TRBJ1-1, with TRBD1 as a possible D gene (5 bases). Germline CDR1 and CDR2: LGHDT and YNNKEL (reference sequence). Trimming took 1 base from V and 0 from J, leaving 18 bases between them. CDR3 size: 18 residues. In DNA form, the CDR3 reads TGTGCCAGCAGCCAAGTAGGACTCCAGGGATCAATGAACACTGAAGCTTTCTTT. Residues: CASSQVGLQGSMNTEAFF.

V gene TRBV6-5 combines with J gene TRBJ2-7, with 7 bases identical to TRBD1. Germline V CDR1 and CDR2: MNHEY, SVGAGI. This CDR3 has 14 amino acids. J lost 3 bases, V lost 3 bases, and 5 bases had no gene match. CDR3 residues: CASSYRAGGYEQYF. CDR3 sequence (DNA): TGTGCCAGCAGTTATAGGGCAGGGGGCTACGAGCAGTACTTC.

This chain uses TRBV7-2 with TRBJ2-7; possible D gene TRBD1, 5 bases. V dropped 1 base and J dropped 2 bases, with 9 bases sitting between them. The CDR3 extends over 14 amino acids. The germline V gene encodes CDR1 SGHTA and CDR2 FQGNSA. CDR3 in amino acids: CASSLGGGTYEQYF. CDR3 coding DNA: TGTGCCAGCAGCTTAGGGGGCGGCACCTACGAGCAGTACTTC.

The chain couples TRBV29-1 to TRBJ2-3; the D gene is possibly TRBD2 (6 bases). V gave up 5 bases and J gave up 2 bases, with 11 bases separating them. The CDR3 covers 13 residues. The germline V gene encodes CDR1 SQVTM and CDR2 ANQGSEA. The CDR3 DNA sequence: TGCAGCGTTCTGGGAGGAAACACAGATACGCAGTATTTT. The encoded protein is CSVLGGNTDTQYF.

The rearrangement joins TRBV9 to TRBJ1-2, with 7 bases identical to TRBD1. V lost 2 bases to trimming and J lost 6 bases; unmatched junction nucleotides: 7. Germline-derived CDR1 and CDR2 are SGDLS and YYNGEE. The CDR3 is 14 amino acids. The CDR3 bases are TGTGCCAGCAGCGTCTTCACAGGGGCCGATGGCTACACCTTC. Translated: CASSVFTGADGYTF.

The chain joins TRBV9 to TRBJ1-1, with a possible D match to TRBD1 (6 bases). Germline V gives CDR1 SGDLS, CDR2 YYNGEE. The CDR3 has 14 amino acids. V dropped 4 bases and J dropped 1 base, with 11 bases sitting between them. The CDR3 spells CASSKQGGNTEAFF. The CDR3 coding sequence is TGTGCCAGCAGCAAACAGGGTGGGAACACTGAAGCTTTCTTT. The complete variable domain, with remaining parts taken from reference TRBV9 and TRBJ1-1, reads DSGVTQTPKHLITATGQRVTLRCSPRSGDLSVYWYQQSLDQGLQFLIQYYNGEERAKGNILERFSAQQFPDLHSELNLSSLELGDSALYFCASSKQGGNTEAFFGQGTRLTVV.

This chain connects TRBV19 to TRBJ2-5; 8 nucleotides match TRBD2. Germline lookup yields CDR1 LNHDA and CDR2 SQIVND (reference sequence). This CDR3 spans 14 amino acids. V lost 5 bases and J lost 5; bases outside the gene matches: 7. Here the CDR3 DNA reads TGTGCCAGTAGTCTGCGGGGGGCCGGGGAGACCCAGTACTTC. It is translated as CASSLRGAGETQYF.

This clone came up once. This chain links TRBV15 with TRBJ1-5; D uncertain. This CDR3 has 13 residues. The V end lost 0 bases, the J end lost 7 bases, and 7 bases lay between the germline ends. Germline V lookup: CDR1 LNHNV, CDR2 YYDKDF (reference sequence). The CDR3 sequence is CATSRDPGQPQHF. Here the CDR3 DNA reads TGTGCCACCAGCAGAGACCCGGGACAGCCCCAGCATTTT.

The chain has TRBV6-1 and TRBJ1-3; D is ambiguous. Deletions cut 2 bases from V and 2 bases from J, with 10 bases between. The germline CDR1 and CDR2 sequences are MNHNS and SASEGT. CDR3 size: 15 residues. The chain's CDR3 is CASSEIGWTGNTIYF. CDR3 DNA sequence: TGTGCCAGCAGTGAAATTGGGTGGACTGGAAACACCATATATTTT.

The rearrangement joins TRBV3-1 (or the pseudogene TRBV3-2) to TRBJ2-5, with no clear D. Trimming cost V 0 bases and J 4 bases, with 12 bases left between them. Germline CDR1 and CDR2: LGHDT and YNNKEL (reference sequence). The CDR3 has 15 residues. CDR3 in DNA: TGTGCCAGCAGCCAAGAAGTCAGGATAGGAGAGACCCAGTACTTC. It translates to CASSQEVRIGETQYF.

The chain combines TRBV19 with TRBJ1-5; D is ambiguous. The CDR3 runs 14 residues. Looked up from germline, CDR1 is LNHDA and CDR2 is SQIVND (reference sequence). The germline V and J ends were trimmed by 3 bases and 4 bases, with 10 bases remaining between them. The CDR3 region has the DNA TGTGCCAGTAGTATCCCGGGAGAGAATCAGCCCCAGCATTTT. Its protein is CASSIPGENQPQHF.

The CDR3: CASSVGSGWQNTEAFF. CDR3 bases: TGTGCCAGCAGCGTCGGGTCGGGTTGGCAGAACACTGAAGCTTTCTTT. The chain carries TRBV9 and TRBJ1-1; no firm D call. CDR1 and CDR2 (germline): SGDLS, YYNGEE. V gave up 2 bases and J gave up 1 base, with 15 bases separating them. CDR3 length: 16 residues. The whole variable domain, remainder taken from reference TRBV9 and TRBJ1-1, is DSGVTQTPKHLITATGQRVTLRCSPRSGDLSVYWYQQSLDQGLQFLIQYYNGEERAKGNILERFSAQQFPDLHSELNLSSLELGDSALYFCASSVGSGWQNTEAFFGQGTRLTVV.

The chain has TRBV9 and TRBJ1-2; D gene uncertain. Germline assignment: CDR1 SGDLS and CDR2 YYNGEE. V lost 0 bases to trimming and J lost 2 bases, with 5 bases between them. CDR3 size: 13 residues. The CDR3 coding sequence is TGTGCCAGCAGCGTAGGCACCAACTATGGCTACACCTTC. Protein sequence: CASSVGTNYGYTF.